The 14 T cell receptor beta chains given below trace back to one sample, sequenced in a study of shared clonotypes between healthy human individuals. Using immunoSEQ multiplex PCR, the repertoire was profiled, and TCRdb retains in-frame clones only, with some absent. Here the sample spans about a million clones, approximately 80% being singletons. The sample comprised memory CD4+ T cells from PBMCs. Subset reported: CD45RA-negative fraction. These receptor sequences come from a young man in good health. Some clones in this sample may be carry-over from other donors' samples.

This chain connects TRBV5-1 to TRBJ2-1; D uncertain. This CDR3 region has 13 residues. In germline, CDR1 is SGHRS, CDR2 YFSETQ. Trimming took 4 bases from V and 12 from J, leaving 17 bases between them. CDR3 DNA: TGCGCCAGCAGCAGCCGTTCGTACGATGGGCAGTTCTTC. Its protein is CASSSRSYDGQFF.

This clone was recorded a few times. The chain employs TRBV18 and TRBJ1-4; D ambiguous. The CDR3 is 11 residues long. Per the germline V gene, CDR1 is KGHSH and CDR2 is LQKENI. Trimming cost V 6 bases and J 7 bases, with 6 bases left between them. CDR3 DNA sequence: TGTGCCAGCTCCCTGATTGAAAAACTGTTTTTT. Protein: CASSLIEKLFF.

The chain uses TRBV5-1 and TRBJ2-1, with TRBD1 as a possible D gene (6 bases). CDR3 length equals 14 residues. V gave up 4 bases and J gave up 10 bases, with 18 bases separating them. Looked up from germline, CDR1 is SGHRS and CDR2 is YFSETQ. CDR3 amino acids: CASSPQDRNGEQFF. The CDR3, as DNA: TGCGCCAGCAGCCCGCAGGACAGAAATGGGGAGCAGTTCTTC.

CDR3 protein: CATSREINQPQHF. DNA for the CDR3: TGCGCCACATCCAGGGAGATCAATCAGCCCCAGCATTTT. The chain employs TRBV10-2 and TRBJ1-5; a possible D gene is TRBD1 (5 bases). The CDR3 loop spans 13 amino acids. Trimming pared 10 bases from V and 3 bases from J, leaving 13 bases between. In germline, CDR1 is WSHSY, CDR2 SAAADI.

This clone was seen repeatedly, ten times or more. In the same sample, other DNA sequences code for this CDR3. The genes are TRBV28 and TRBJ2-6; perhaps TRBD1 as D (6 bases). The germline V gene encodes CDR1 MDHEN and CDR2 SYDVKM. V lost 4 bases, J lost 3 bases, and 13 bases lay in between. CDR3 size: 16 residues. The CDR3 protein is CASSSGQLDGANVLTF. The CDR3 region has the DNA TGTGCCAGCAGTTCCGGACAGTTAGATGGGGCCAACGTCCTGACTTTC.

This clone was found a few times. The V call is TRBV21-1, the J call TRBJ2-2; the table calls TRBD1, which could not be checked here. TRBV21-1 is a pseudogene locus. The CDR3 loop spans 14 amino acids. The CDR3 loop is CASKAKGIGGELFF. The CDR3 nucleotides are TGTGCCAGCAAGGCTAAGGGGATCGGCGGGGAGCTGTTTTTT.

This chain uses TRBV29-1 with TRBJ1-2, with D perhaps matching TRBD1 (5 bases). Looked up from germline, CDR1 is SQVTM and CDR2 is ANQGSEA. Between the trimmed V and J ends, which lost 3 bases and 7 bases, there was a span of 12 bases. The CDR3 consists of 12 residues. The CDR3: CSVDPMGGGYTF. The CDR3 DNA follows: TGCAGCGTTGACCCAATGGGGGGTGGCTACACCTTC.

CDR3 loop: CASSRAALEKLFF. The CDR3 bases are TGTGCCAGCAGCAGGGCAGCTCTGGAAAAACTGTTTTTT. The J gene is TRBJ1-4, the V gene TRBV11-2; D is undetermined. Germline V CDR1 and CDR2: SGHAT, FQNNGV. V lost 5 bases to trimming and J lost 8 bases, with 12 bases between them. The CDR3 is 13 residues long.

This clone was counted between two and nine times. Other DNA sequences in this specimen translate into the identical CDR3. The chain combines TRBV7-2 with TRBJ2-3, with no clear D. Between the trimmed V and J ends, which lost 5 bases and 2 bases, there was a span of 11 bases. The CDR3 has 14 amino acids. Germline V gene sequence: CDR1 SGHTA, CDR2 FQGNSA. The DNA for the CDR3 is TGTGCCAGCAGCCTCGGTCCCCACACAGATACGCAGTATTTT. Its translation: CASSLGPHTDTQYF. Based on the CDR3 plus reference TRBV7-2 and TRBJ2-3, the full variable domain is GAGVSQSPSNKVTEKGKDVELRCDPISGHTALYWYRQSLGQGLEFLIYFQGNSAPDKSGLPSDRFSAERTGGSVSTLTIQRTQQEDSAVYLCASSLGPHTDTQYFGPGTRLTVL.

The V gene is TRBV9, the J gene TRBJ2-2, with D uncertain. This CDR3 is built from 15 residues. The V end lost 0 bases, the J end lost 6 bases, and 12 bases lay between the germline ends. Germline V gene lookup returns CDR1 SGDLS and CDR2 YYNGEE. In DNA form, the CDR3 reads TGTGCCAGCAGCGTAGATCCCCCTGGGGCCGGGGAGCTGTTTTTT. This translates into CASSVDPPGAGELFF. Full variable domain (missing parts from reference TRBV9 and TRBJ2-2): DSGVTQTPKHLITATGQRVTLRCSPRSGDLSVYWYQQSLDQGLQFLIQYYNGEERAKGNILERFSAQQFPDLHSELNLSSLELGDSALYFCASSVDPPGAGELFFGEGSRLTVL.

The genes are TRBV19 and TRBJ1-5, with TRBD1 identical over 12 bases. Germline values: CDR1 LNHDA, CDR2 SQIVND (reference sequence). This CDR3 is built from 17 residues. Unmatched junction bases numbered 11, after V lost 4 bases and J lost 7 bases. The CDR3 protein is CASSNPGQGAFGQPQHF. As DNA, the CDR3 is TGTGCCAGTAGTAACCCGGGACAGGGGGCGTTCGGGCAGCCCCAGCATTTT.

The V gene is TRBV7-6, the J gene TRBJ2-2; 7 nucleotides agree with TRBD1. The CDR3 contains 21 residues. J was trimmed by 2 bases and V by 1 base; bases with no gene match: 19. Germline V CDR1 and CDR2: SGHVS, FNYEAQ. The CDR3 protein is CASSLGKTGTETSRNTGELFF. The DNA for the CDR3 is TGTGCCAGCAGCTTAGGGAAAACCGGGACAGAGACCTCGAGAAACACCGGGGAGCTGTTTTTT.

The chain couples TRBV11-2 to TRBJ1-6, with D unclear. The CDR3 consists of 15 residues. Per germline, CDR1 SGHAT and CDR2 FQNNGV. Trimming removed 4 bases from V and 10 bases from J, with 17 bases in between. CDR3 sequence: CASSSSPSPGSPLHF. CDR3 bases: TGTGCCAGCAGCTCGAGCCCATCGCCCGGGTCACCCCTCCACTTT.

V is TRBV7-9 and J is TRBJ2-2; D might be TRBD1 (5 bases). CDR3 size: 16 residues. V lost 7 bases to trimming and J lost 3 bases, with 18 bases between them. CDR1 and CDR2 from the germline V gene are SEHNR and FQNEAQ (reference sequence). CDR3 sequence reads: CASTVLPSGYTGELFF. As DNA, the CDR3 is TGTGCCAGCACCGTTCTTCCTTCAGGGTACACCGGGGAGCTGTTTTTT.